This record covers a single T cell receptor beta chain. Its antigen is as yet unknown. These data come from a study of beta chain features in type 1 diabetes. The V gene's germline CDR1 is MDHEN and CDR2 SYDVKM. V shed 4 bases, J shed 4 bases, and the junction held 8 bases outside the gene matches. The CDR3 has 16 residues. The sequenced template was cDNA made from the entire isolated RNA. Libraries were prepared by immunoSEQ multiplex PCR; TCRdb keeps only in-frame clonotypes and omits some of them. The repertoire holds hundreds of thousands of clones, with more than 13% as singletons. The single heparinised draw taken from each donor contained around 100 mL of blood on average. Each population that was sorted was more than 98% pure. General study results and limits: Among patients with Type 1 diabetes, TCRB CDR3s were moderately but significantly shorter in every one of the four CD4+ subsets. In the patient group, naive, central memory and Treg TCRB repertoires seemed more alike than in the healthy donor group.

This clonotype was sampled from a man aged 18-30 years with type 1 diabetes. The chain combines TRBV28 with TRBJ2-1; TRBD2 aligns across 9 bases. Sequencing was carried out using naive CD4+ T cells from blood. CDR3 in amino acids: CASSSPAGGRYNEQFF. For the CDR3, the DNA is TGTGCCAGCAGTTCCCCGGCGGGGGGGCGGTACAATGAGCAGTTCTTC.